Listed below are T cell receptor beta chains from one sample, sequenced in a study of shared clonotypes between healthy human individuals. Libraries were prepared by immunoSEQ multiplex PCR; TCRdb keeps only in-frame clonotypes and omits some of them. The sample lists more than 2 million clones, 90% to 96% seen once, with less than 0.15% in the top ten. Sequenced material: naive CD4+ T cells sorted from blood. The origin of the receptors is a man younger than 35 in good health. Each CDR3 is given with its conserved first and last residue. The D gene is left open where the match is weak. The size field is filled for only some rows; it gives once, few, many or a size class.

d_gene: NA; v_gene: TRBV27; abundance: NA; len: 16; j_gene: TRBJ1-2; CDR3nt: TGTGCCAGCAGTTTAAGGCACACCTTGGATACATATGGCTACACCTTC; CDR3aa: CASSLRHTLDTYGYTF
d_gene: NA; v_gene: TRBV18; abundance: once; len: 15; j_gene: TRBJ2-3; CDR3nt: TGTGCCAGCTCACCACAGACCATGGGCACAGATACGCAGTATTTT; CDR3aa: CASSPQTMGTDTQYF
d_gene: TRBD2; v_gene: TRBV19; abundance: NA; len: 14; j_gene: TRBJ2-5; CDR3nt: TGTGCCAGTAGTACCGTAGCGGGAGTTGAGACCCAGTACTTC; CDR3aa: CASSTVAGVETQYF
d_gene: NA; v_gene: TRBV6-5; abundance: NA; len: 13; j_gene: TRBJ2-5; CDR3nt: TGTGCCAGCAGTTACCTAACCTTTACGACCCAGTACTTC; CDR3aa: CASSYLTFTTQYF
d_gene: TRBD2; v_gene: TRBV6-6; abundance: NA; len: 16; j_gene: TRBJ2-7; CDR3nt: TGTGCCAGCAGTTACTCGATGGGCGGGAGGGATGGCGAGCAGTACTTC; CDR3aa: CASSYSMGGRDGEQYF
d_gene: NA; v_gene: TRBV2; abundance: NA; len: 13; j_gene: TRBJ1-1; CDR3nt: TGTGCCAGCAAGAGCAGGGGAACAACTGAAGCTTTCTTT; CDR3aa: CASKSRGTTEAFF
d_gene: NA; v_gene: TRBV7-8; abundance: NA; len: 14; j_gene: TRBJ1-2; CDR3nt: TGTGCCAGCAGCCCAGGACGGTTTAACTATGGCTACACCTTC; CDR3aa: CASSPGRFNYGYTF
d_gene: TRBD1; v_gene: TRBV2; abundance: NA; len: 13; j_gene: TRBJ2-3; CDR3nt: TGTGCCAGCAACGGACAGGGGGCAGATACGCAGTATTTT; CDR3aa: CASNGQGADTQYF
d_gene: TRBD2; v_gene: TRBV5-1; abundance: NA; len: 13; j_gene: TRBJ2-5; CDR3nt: TGCGCCAGCAGCTCCCGGACTAGCGAGACCCAGTACTTC; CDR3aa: CASSSRTSETQYF
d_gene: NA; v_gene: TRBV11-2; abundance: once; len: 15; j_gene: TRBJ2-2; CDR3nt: TGTGCCAGCAGCTTAGAGGCACTATTCACCGGGGAGCTGTTTTTT; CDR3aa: CASSLEALFTGELFF
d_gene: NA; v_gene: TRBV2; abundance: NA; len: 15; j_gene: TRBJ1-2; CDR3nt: TGTGCCAGCACCGACCCTTTAACTTTAAACTATGGCTACACCTTC; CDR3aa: CASTDPLTLNYGYTF
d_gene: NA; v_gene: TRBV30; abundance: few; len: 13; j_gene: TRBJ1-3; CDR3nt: TGTGCCTGGAGTAGGGGCTCTGGAAACACCATATATTTT; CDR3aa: CAWSRGSGNTIYF
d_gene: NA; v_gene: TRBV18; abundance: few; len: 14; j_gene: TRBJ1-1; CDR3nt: TGTGCCAGCTCACCACAAGACATGAACACTGAAGCTTTCTTT; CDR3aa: CASSPQDMNTEAFF
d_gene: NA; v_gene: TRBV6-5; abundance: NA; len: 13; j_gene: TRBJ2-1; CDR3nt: TGTGCCAGCAGTTTGGTCGAGTACAATGAGCAGTTCTTC; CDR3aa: CASSLVEYNEQFF
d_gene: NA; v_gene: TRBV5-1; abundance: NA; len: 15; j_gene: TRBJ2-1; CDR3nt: TGCGCCAGCAGCTCAGGACAGAGCTCCTACAATGAGCAGTTCTTC; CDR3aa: CASSSGQSSYNEQFF
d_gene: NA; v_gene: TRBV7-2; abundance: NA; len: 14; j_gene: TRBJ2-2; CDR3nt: TGTGCCAGCAGAGACAGGGGAGGGACCGGGGAGCTGTTTTTT; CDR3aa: CASRDRGGTGELFF
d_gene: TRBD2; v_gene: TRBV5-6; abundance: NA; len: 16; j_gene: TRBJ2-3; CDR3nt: TGTGCCAGCAGCTCTCCGGGACTAGAGTCTTCAGATACGCAGTATTTT; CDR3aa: CASSSPGLESSDTQYF
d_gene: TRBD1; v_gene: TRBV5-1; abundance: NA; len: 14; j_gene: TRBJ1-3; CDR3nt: TGCGCCAGCAGTCCACAGGGGTCTGGAAACACCATATATTTT; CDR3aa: CASSPQGSGNTIYF
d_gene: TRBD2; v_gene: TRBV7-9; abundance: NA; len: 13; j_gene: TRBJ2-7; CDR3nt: TGTGCCAGCAGCCTGGCGGGGGTTTGGGAGCAGTACTTC; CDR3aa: CASSLAGVWEQYF
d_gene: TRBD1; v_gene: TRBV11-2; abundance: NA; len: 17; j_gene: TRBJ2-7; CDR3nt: TGTGCCAGCAGCTTAGGGTTTCCGGGGACAGGGATCTACGAGCAGTACTTC; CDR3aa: CASSLGFPGTGIYEQYF
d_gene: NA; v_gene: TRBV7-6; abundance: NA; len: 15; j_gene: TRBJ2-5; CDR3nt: TGTGCCAGCAGCTCCCTCGCCGCCGTCGGCGCGACCCAGTACTTC; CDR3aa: CASSSLAAVGATQYF
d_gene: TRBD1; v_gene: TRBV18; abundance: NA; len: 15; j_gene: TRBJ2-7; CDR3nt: TGTGCCAGCTCACCCGTCCCCCTGGGACAGGGGACGAAGTACTTC; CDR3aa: CASSPVPLGQGTKYF
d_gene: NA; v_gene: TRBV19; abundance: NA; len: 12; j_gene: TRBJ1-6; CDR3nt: TGTGCCAGTAGTATACCGGGTTCACCCCTCCACTTT; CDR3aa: CASSIPGSPLHF
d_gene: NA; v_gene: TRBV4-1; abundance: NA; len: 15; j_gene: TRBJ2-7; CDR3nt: TGCGCCAGCAGCCAAGGCCCCACAGCTAATTACGAGCAGTACTTC; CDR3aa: CASSQGPTANYEQYF
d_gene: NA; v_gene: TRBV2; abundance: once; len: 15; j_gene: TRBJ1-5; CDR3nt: TGTGCCAGCAGCTCAGGACCTTATAGCAATCAGCCCCAGCATTTT; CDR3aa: CASSSGPYSNQPQHF
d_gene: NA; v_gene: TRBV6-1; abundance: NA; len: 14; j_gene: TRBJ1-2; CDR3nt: TGTGCCAGCAGTGAAGGAGGCGGCCGATATGGCTACACCTTC; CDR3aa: CASSEGGGRYGYTF
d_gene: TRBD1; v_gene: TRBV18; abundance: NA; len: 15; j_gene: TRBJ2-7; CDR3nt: TGTGCCAGCTCACCGACGGGACAGGGGCTCTACGAGCAGTACTTC; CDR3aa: CASSPTGQGLYEQYF
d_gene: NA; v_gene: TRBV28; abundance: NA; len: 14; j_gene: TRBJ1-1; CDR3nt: TGTGCCAGCTTGTACGGACAGCGGGTCACTGAAGCTTTCTTT; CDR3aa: CASLYGQRVTEAFF
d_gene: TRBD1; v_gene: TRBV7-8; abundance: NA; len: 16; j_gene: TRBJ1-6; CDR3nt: TGTGCCAGCAGCTCCCTCGGGACAGGGGTTACGGGACCCCTCCACTTT; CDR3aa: CASSSLGTGVTGPLHF
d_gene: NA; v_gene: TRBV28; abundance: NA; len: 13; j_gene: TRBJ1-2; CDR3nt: TGTGCCAGCAGTTTAGAGGGCCGCTATGGCTACACCTTC; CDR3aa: CASSLEGRYGYTF
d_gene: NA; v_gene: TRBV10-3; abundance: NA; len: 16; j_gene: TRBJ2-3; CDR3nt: TGTGCCATCAGTGAGTCTCTTAGCAGAAGCACAGATACGCAGTATTTT; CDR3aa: CAISESLSRSTDTQYF